The next 15 T cell receptor beta chains were all read from a single sample in a study of T cell responses to AZD1222 COVID-19 vaccine. Clones were sequenced by immunoSEQ multiplex PCR, and TCRdb holds only the in-frame ones, with some missing. The table lists under 120,000 clones, approximately 96% of them singletons. The sample consisted of peripheral blood, taken on day 0 of AZD1222 vaccination. These receptors were taken from an adult in good health.

The chain is built from TRBV7-8 and TRBJ1-2; perhaps TRBD1 as D (5 bases). The CDR3 has 15 amino acids. Between the trimmed V and J ends, which lost 0 bases and 10 bases, there was a span of 18 bases. Per the germline V gene, CDR1 is SGHVS and CDR2 is FQNEAQ. The CDR3 nucleotides read TGTGCCAGCAGCTTAGCGCGAGGGGTAGCGGGATACTACACCTTC. It yields the protein CASSLARGVAGYYTF.

The genes are TRBV6-5 and TRBJ1-3; tentatively, D is TRBD1 (5 bases). CDR1 and CDR2 (germline): MNHEY, SVGAGI. CDR3 length: 14 amino acids. With 4 bases removed from V and 4 bases from J, the gap between germline ends came to 11 bases. In DNA form, the CDR3 reads TGTGCCAGCAGTTTGAGGACACCCGGAAACACCATATATTTT. This sequence encodes CASSLRTPGNTIYF.

This chain joins TRBV2 and TRBJ1-2; D remains ambiguous. CDR3 length: 13 residues. The V gene's germline CDR1 is SNHLY and CDR2 FYNNEI. The V end was cut by 3 bases, the J end by 4 bases, with 9 bases between. The CDR3 protein is CASSDQARYGYTF. Here the CDR3 DNA reads TGTGCCAGCAGTGACCAGGCACGCTATGGCTACACCTTC.

This chain connects TRBV6-5 to TRBJ2-1, with no clear D. V was pared by 8 bases and J by 0 bases, with 11 bases between. The germline CDR1 and CDR2 sequences are MNHEY and SVGAGI. The CDR3 consists of 14 residues. In DNA, the CDR3 is TGTGCCAGCGGACCACAGAGCTCCTACAATGAGCAGTTCTTC. It specifies CASGPQSSYNEQFF.

The CDR3 coding sequence is TGTGCCAGTAGTATAAAGGTACTCCGGGGGACAGGACACAACTATGGCTACACCTTC. It yields the protein CASSIKVLRGTGHNYGYTF. The chain employs TRBV19 and TRBJ1-2; 8 bases are a match to TRBD1. The CDR3 loop spans 19 amino acids. CDR1 is LNHDA, CDR2 SQIVND, per germline (reference sequence). Trimming removed 2 bases from V and 2 bases from J; junction bases left unmatched: 16.

The chain carries TRBV30 and TRBJ1-5, with unresolved D. CDR1 and CDR2 (germline): GTSNPN, SVGIG (reference sequence). The CDR3 runs to 14 residues. Trimming removed 0 bases at V and 2 bases at J, with 8 bases between. The CDR3 nucleotides are TGTGCCTGGAGTGTACTTCATGGCAATCAGCCCCAGCATTTT. Translation gives CAWSVLHGNQPQHF. The full variable domain, its missing parts supplied by reference TRBV30 and TRBJ1-5, is SQTIHQWPATLVQPVGSPLSLECTVEGTSNPNLYWYRQAAGRGLQLLFYSVGIGQISSEVPQNLSASRPQDRQFILSSKKLLLSDSGFYLCAWSVLHGNQPQHFGDGTRLSIL.

This clone was detected a few times. This chain connects TRBV27 to TRBJ1-2; 7 nucleotides match TRBD1. CDR3 size: 15 residues. V gave up 6 bases and J gave up 4 bases; unmatched junction bases: 11. Germline assignment: CDR1 MNHEY and CDR2 SMNVEV (reference sequence). CDR3 coding DNA: TGTGCCAGCAGCCCCGTGGTCGACAGGGCCTATGGCTACACCTTC. Its translation: CASSPVVDRAYGYTF.

This chain links TRBV18 with TRBJ1-1; 9 nucleotides align to TRBD1. This CDR3 is built from 16 residues. Looked up from germline, CDR1 is KGHSH and CDR2 is LQKENI. J lost 0 bases, V lost 3 bases, and 5 bases had no gene match. The CDR3 here is CASSPGTGLMNTEAFF. The DNA of the CDR3 is TGTGCCAGCTCACCCGGGACAGGGCTCATGAACACTGAAGCTTTCTTT.

This rearrangement joins TRBV5-1 to TRBJ1-2; D is unresolved. CDR1 is SGHRS, CDR2 YFSETQ, per germline. The CDR3 has 14 amino acids. V lost 1 base, J lost 8 bases, and 15 bases lay in between. The CDR3, as DNA: TGCGCCAGCAGCTTGATCGAAGCGAAGTCGGGCTACACCTTC. It translates to CASSLIEAKSGYTF.

This rearrangement joins TRBV7-2 to TRBJ1-2; 7 bases are shared with TRBD1. Germline V gene data show CDR1 as SGHTA and CDR2 as FQGNSA. J lost 4 bases, V lost 3 bases, and 8 bases had no gene match. The CDR3 has 15 amino acids. The CDR3 DNA reads TGTGCCAGCAGCTTGAACAGGGGTTCCGCCTATGGCTACACCTTC. Its protein product is CASSLNRGSAYGYTF.

The rearrangement links TRBV10-3 to TRBJ1-1; D is undetermined. Per the germline V gene, CDR1 is ENHRY and CDR2 is SYGVKD. Trimming removed 10 bases from V and 2 bases from J, with 5 bases in between. The CDR3 totals 10 residues. The DNA of the CDR3 is TGTGCCACTGGTAACACTGAAGCTTTCTTT. This encodes CATGNTEAFF.

The chain has TRBV5-6 and TRBJ2-7; D not certain. CDR1 SGHDT and CDR2 YYEEEE come from the germline V gene. CDR3 size: 13 residues. The ends were cut back, 0 bases at V and 3 bases at J, with 7 bases in the middle. The CDR3 DNA follows: TGTGCCAGCAGCTTGGTGGAATTCTACGAGCAGTACTTC. It yields the protein CASSLVEFYEQYF.

The chain combines TRBV4-1 with TRBJ1-1, with 8 bases that match TRBD1. The trim removed 4 bases at V and 4 bases at J, leaving 11 bases unmatched. Germline CDR1 reads MGHRA; CDR2 reads YSYEKL. The CDR3 spans 16 residues. This CDR3 is CASSPVGQGIFTEAFF. In nucleotides, the CDR3 is TGCGCCAGCAGCCCCGTTGGACAGGGAATTTTCACTGAAGCTTTCTTT.

This chain joins TRBV5-1 and TRBJ1-4, with D unclear. The CDR3 has 18 amino acids. Trimming pared 3 bases from V and 5 bases from J, leaving 23 bases between. From germline, CDR1 is SGHRS and CDR2 YFSETQ. CDR3 in amino acids: CASSSGISHRAANEKLFF. CDR3 bases: TGCGCCAGCAGCTCGGGGATTTCACACCGGGCAGCAAATGAAAAACTGTTTTTT.

The V gene is TRBV27, the J gene TRBJ1-4; 8 bases fit TRBD1. The germline gives CDR1 MNHEY, CDR2 SMNVEV (reference sequence). The CDR3 contains 15 residues. The ends lost 4 bases at V and 2 bases at J; junction bases unmatched: 3. The CDR3 region has the DNA TGTGCCAGCAGTTCCCAGGGGGCGACTAATGAAAAACTGTTTTTT. Translated, it gives CASSSQGATNEKLFF.